One TCR beta chain is described in this entry. The antigen remains undetermined. The source of the sample is a study of graft-versus-host responses after intestinal transplantation. About the research overall: Recipients were given multivisceral, liver-intestinal, or isolated intestinal transplants. The study gave all recipients anti-thymocyte globulin induction, then tacrolimus and steroids for roughly 3 years. Overall study findings and caveats: High graft-versus-host to host-versus-graft clonal ratios were seen in allografts of patients with graft-donor T cell macrochimerism. Maximum circulating GvH clone levels tracked with early post-transplant HvG decreases.

Germline CDR1 and CDR2: LNHNV and YYDKDF (reference sequence). The CDR3 is made up of 14 amino acids. V gave up 5 bases and J gave up 3 bases; unmatched junction bases: 2. Assay used: immunoSEQ multiplex PCR; TCRdb lists only in-frame clones, some missing. In the table there are roughly 130,000 clones, roughly 91% of which are singletons. V usage is TRBV15 and J usage is TRBJ1-5; 9 nucleotides match TRBD1. The receptor was isolated from a human donor who received an intestinal transplant. The sample in question was unstimulated CD4+ T cells sorted from spleen or lymph node cells, obtained before intestinal transplant. CDR3 sequence: CATSWTGVNQPQHF. CDR3 sequence (DNA): TGTGCCACCAGCTGGACAGGGGTCAATCAGCCCCAGCATTTT.